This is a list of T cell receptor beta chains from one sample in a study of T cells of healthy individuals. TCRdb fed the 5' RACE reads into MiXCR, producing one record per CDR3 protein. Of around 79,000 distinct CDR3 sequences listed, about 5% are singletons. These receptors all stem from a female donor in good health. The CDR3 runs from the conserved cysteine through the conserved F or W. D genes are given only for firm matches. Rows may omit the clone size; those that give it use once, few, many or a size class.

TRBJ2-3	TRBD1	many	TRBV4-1	CASSQIRGPVDTQYF	TGCGCCAGCAGCCAAATCAGGGGGCCCGTAGATACGCAGTATTTT
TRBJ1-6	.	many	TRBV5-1	CASSLAGFNSPLHF	TGCGCCAGCAGCTTGGCAGGGTTTAATTCACCCCTCCACTTT
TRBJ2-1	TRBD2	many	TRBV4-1	CASSVRLAGGVYNEQFF	TGCGCCAGCAGCGTCAGACTAGCGGGAGGGGTGTACAATGAGCAGTTCTTC
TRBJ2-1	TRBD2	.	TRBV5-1	CASSLLTGTTYNEQFF	TGCGCCAGCAGCTTATTGACCGGGACTACCTACAATGAGCAGTTCTTC
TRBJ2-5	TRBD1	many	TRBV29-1	CSVDPGQGATQYF	TGCAGCGTTGACCCCGGACAGGGGGCGACCCAGTACTTC
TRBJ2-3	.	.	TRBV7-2	CASSFDWPDTQYF	TGTGCCAGCAGCTTTGACTGGCCAGATACGCAGTATTTT
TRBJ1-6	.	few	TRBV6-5	CASSYSDAYNSPLHF	TGTGCCAGCAGTTACTCTGACGCCTATAATTCACCCCTCCACTTT
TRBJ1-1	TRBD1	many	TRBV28	CASRTTGKAFF	TGTGCCAGCAGGACGACAGGGAAAGCTTTCTTT
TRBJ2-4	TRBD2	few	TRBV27	CASSPRGRAGSKNIQYF	TGTGCCAGCAGTCCTCGCGGGAGGGCCGGGTCCAAAAACATTCAGTACTTC
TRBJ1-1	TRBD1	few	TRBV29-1	CSVERGRRGGTEAFF	TGCAGCGTTGAAAGGGGGCGAAGAGGGGGCACTGAAGCTTTCTTT
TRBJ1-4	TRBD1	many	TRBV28	CASSGTVDEKLFF	TGTGCCAGCAGTGGGACAGTGGATGAAAAACTGTTTTTT
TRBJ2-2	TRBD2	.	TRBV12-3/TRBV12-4	CASTPGLVNTGELFF	TGTGCCAGCACCCCGGGACTAGTGAACACCGGGGAGCTGTTTTTT
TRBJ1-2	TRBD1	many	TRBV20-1	CSARDGTAYGYTF	TGCAGTGCTAGAGATGGGACAGCCTATGGCTACACCTTC
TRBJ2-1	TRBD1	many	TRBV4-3	CASSQEGQGYYNEQFF	TGCGCCAGCAGCCAAGAGGGACAGGGGTACTACAATGAGCAGTTCTTC
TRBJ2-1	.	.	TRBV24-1	CATSSGIGIYNEQFF	TGTGCCACCAGTTCGGGGATCGGGATCTACAATGAGCAGTTCTTC
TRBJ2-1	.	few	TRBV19	CASSATTNEQFF	TGTGCCAGTAGTGCGACTACGAATGAGCAGTTCTTC
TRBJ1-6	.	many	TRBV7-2	CASSFRLGVFYNSPLHF	TGTGCCAGCAGCTTTAGGTTGGGGGTCTTCTATAATTCACCCCTCCACTTT
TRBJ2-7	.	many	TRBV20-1	CSFPSATGEQYF	TGCAGTTTCCCGTCGGCTACGGGGGAGCAGTACTTC
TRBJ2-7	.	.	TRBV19	CASSRGTPRWDEQYF	TGTGCCAGTAGTAGGGGGACTCCCCGGTGGGACGAGCAGTACTTC
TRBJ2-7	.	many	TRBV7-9	CASSSSGTYEQYF	TGTGCCAGCAGCTCGTCAGGGACCTACGAGCAGTACTTC
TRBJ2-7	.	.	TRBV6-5	CASSYSIRGINEQYF	TGTGCCAGCAGTTACTCGATAAGAGGGATCAACGAGCAGTACTTC
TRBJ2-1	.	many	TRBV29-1	CSVRRAGTNEQFF	TGCAGCGTTCGTAGAGCCGGGACAAATGAGCAGTTCTTC
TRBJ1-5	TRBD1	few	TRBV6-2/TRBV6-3	CASSSGTGGNQPQHF	TGTGCCAGCAGTTCCGGGACAGGGGGCAATCAGCCCCAGCATTTT
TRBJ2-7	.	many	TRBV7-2	CASSLVGSIPTYEQYF	TGTGCCAGCAGCTTAGTCGGTAGTATCCCGACCTACGAGCAGTACTTC
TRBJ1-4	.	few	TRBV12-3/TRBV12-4	CASSLGFNEKLFF	TGTGCCAGCAGCTTAGGGTTTAATGAAAAACTGTTTTTT
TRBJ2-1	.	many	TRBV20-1	CSAGPLALSSYNEQFF	TGCAGTGCCGGCCCCCTAGCGCTGAGCTCCTACAATGAGCAGTTCTTC
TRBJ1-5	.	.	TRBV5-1	CASSSGTNNQPQHF	TGCGCCAGCAGCTCGGGGACAAATAATCAGCCCCAGCATTTT
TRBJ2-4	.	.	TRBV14	CASSRLQGPKNIQYF	TGTGCCAGCAGCCGATTACAGGGCCCCAAAAACATTCAGTACTTC
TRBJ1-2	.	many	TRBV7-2	CASSLGPLTWGGGYTF	TGTGCCAGCAGCTTAGGCCCACTCACGTGGGGAGGCGGCTACACCTTC
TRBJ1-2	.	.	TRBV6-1	CASSAGGSGSGNYGYTF	TGTGCCAGCTCTGCTGGAGGATCAGGGAGCGGAAACTATGGCTACACCTTC
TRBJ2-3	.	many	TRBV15	CATRRGPTDTQYF	TGTGCCACCAGACGGGGACCCACAGATACGCAGTATTTT
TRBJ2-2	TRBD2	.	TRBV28	CASSHHGGSFSGELFF	TGTGCCAGCAGCCACCACGGGGGGTCCTTTTCCGGGGAGCTGTTTTTT
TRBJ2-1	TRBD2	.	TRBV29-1	CSRLAGEGKSSYNEQFF	TGCAGCCGACTAGCGGGAGAAGGAAAAAGCTCCTACAATGAGCAGTTCTTC
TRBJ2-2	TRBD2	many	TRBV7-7	CASSALAGGPDTGELFF	TGTGCTAGCAGCGCGCTAGCGGGAGGACCCGACACCGGGGAGCTGTTTTTT
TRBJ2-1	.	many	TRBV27	CASSLGDEQFF	TGTGCCAGCAGTCTGGGGGATGAGCAGTTCTTC
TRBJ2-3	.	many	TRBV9	CASSVEWGPSTDTQYF	TGTGCCAGCAGCGTAGAATGGGGTCCCAGCACAGATACGCAGTATTTT
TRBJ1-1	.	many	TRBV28	CASGGEDSVGGNTEAFF	TGTGCCAGCGGGGGAGAGGACAGCGTGGGGGGAAATACTGAAGCTTTCTTT
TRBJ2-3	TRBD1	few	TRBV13	CASTGGRSHDTQYF	TGTGCCAGCACAGGGGGCAGGTCTCACGATACGCAGTATTTT
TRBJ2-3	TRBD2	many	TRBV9	CASSVGIRLAGEDTQYF	TGTGCCAGCAGCGTAGGTATCCGACTAGCGGGAGAAGATACGCAGTATTTT
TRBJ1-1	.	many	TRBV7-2	CASSYQGRSTEAFF	TGTGCCAGCAGTTATCAGGGACGGTCCACTGAAGCTTTCTTT
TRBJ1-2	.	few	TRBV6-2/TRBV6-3	CASSSLVTSYGYTF	TGTGCCAGCAGTTCCCTCGTGACCTCCTATGGCTACACCTTC
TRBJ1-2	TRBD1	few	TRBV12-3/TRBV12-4	CASSEGDRSNYGYTF	TGTGCCAGCAGTGAGGGGGACAGATCTAACTATGGCTACACCTTC
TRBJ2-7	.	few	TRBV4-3	CASSQDVGGARNEQYF	TGCGCCAGCAGCCAAGACGTGGGGGGGGCGAGGAACGAGCAGTACTTC
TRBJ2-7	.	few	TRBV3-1	CASSQGHSSYEQYF	TGTGCCAGCAGCCAAGGTCACAGTTCCTACGAGCAGTACTTC
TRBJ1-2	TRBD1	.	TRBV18	CASSTTGDENYGYTF	TGTGCCAGCTCAACGACAGGGGACGAAAACTATGGCTACACCTTC
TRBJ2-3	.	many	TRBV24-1	CATSDTGRRTDTQYF	TGTGCCACCAGTGATACAGGGAGGAGAACAGATACGCAGTATTTT
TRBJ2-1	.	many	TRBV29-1	CSVEGGAEDNEQFF	TGCAGCGTTGAAGGGGGGGCGGAGGACAATGAGCAGTTCTTC
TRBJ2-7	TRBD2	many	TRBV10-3	CAISESGGVYEQYF	TGTGCCATCAGTGAGTCGGGAGGGGTCTACGAGCAGTACTTC
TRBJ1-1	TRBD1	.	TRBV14	CASSPTRTGGAFF	TGTGCCAGCAGCCCTACACGGACAGGGGGAGCTTTCTTT
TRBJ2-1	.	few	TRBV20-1	CSASSRPGPGDEQFF	TGCAGTGCTAGTTCTAGGCCTGGCCCTGGGGATGAGCAGTTCTTC
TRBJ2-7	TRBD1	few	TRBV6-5	CASSYSDRAVYEQYF	TGTGCCAGCAGTTATTCTGACAGGGCGGTTTACGAGCAGTACTTC
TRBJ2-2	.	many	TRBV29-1	CSVGQGTTNTGELFF	TGCAGCGTTGGTCAGGGCACTACGAACACCGGGGAGCTGTTTTTT